This TCR beta chain emerged from a study of vaccination effects on CD4 cells after COVID-19. For this clone: Its antigen is undetermined.

Before any sequencing was done, the ViraFEST assay used viral peptide pools to expand antigen-specific CD4+ T cells. Following 10 days of culture, CD4+ T cells were isolated. PCR-confirmed SARS-CoV-2 infection occurred in the person between March and December 2020. A density of about 1.8 million PBMC per well was used; these cells were cultured with 10 IU/ml IL-2 and roughly 10 ug/ml peptides. Sequencing was performed with immunoSEQ multiplex PCR; in TCRdb, only in-frame clones are kept and a portion is missing. The sample records about 45,000 clones, about three quarters being singletons. This CDR3 region has 16 residues. Trimming pared 0 bases from V and 6 bases from J, leaving 16 bases between. CDR1 SGHRS and CDR2 YFSETQ come from the germline V gene. Whole-study results and caveats: Convalescents' spike-reactive clones after vaccination were mainly made up of new clones that the vaccine induced.

This rearrangement joins TRBV5-1 to TRBJ2-1; D is perhaps TRBD2 (6 bases). The sequencing here drew on CD4+ T cells from PBMCs cultured with a peptide pool, taken before COVID-19 vaccination. This TCR derives from a human donor who had a prior SARS-CoV-2 infection. CDR3 sequence (DNA): TGCGCCAGCAGCTTGGTTGCAGGGCGGGGTGTCAATGAGCAGTTCTTC. The encoded protein is CASSLVAGRGVNEQFF.